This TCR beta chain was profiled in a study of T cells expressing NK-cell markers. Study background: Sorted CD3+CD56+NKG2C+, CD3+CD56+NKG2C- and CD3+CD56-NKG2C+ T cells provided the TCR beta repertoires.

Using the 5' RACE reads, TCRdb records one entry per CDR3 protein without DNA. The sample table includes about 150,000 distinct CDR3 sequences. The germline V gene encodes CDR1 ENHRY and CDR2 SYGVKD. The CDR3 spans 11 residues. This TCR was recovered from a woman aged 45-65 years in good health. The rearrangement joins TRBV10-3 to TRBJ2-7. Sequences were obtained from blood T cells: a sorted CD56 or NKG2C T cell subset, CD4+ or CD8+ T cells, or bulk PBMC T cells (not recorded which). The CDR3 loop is CAISESDEQYF.